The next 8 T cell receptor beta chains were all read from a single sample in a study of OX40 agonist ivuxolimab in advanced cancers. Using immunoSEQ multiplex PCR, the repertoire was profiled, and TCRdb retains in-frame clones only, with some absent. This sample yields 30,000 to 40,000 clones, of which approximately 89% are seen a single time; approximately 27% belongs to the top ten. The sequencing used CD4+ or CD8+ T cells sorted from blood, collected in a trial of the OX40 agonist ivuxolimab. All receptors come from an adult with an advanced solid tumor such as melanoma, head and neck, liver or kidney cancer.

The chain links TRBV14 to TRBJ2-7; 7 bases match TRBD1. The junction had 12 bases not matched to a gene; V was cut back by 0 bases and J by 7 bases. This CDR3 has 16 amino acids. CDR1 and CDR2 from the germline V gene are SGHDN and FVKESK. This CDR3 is CASSQEPGQLASEQYF. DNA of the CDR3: TGTGCCAGCAGCCAAGAGCCGGGACAGCTTGCGTCTGAGCAGTACTTC. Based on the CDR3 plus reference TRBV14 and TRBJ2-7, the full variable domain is EAGVTQFPSHSVIEKGQTVTLRCDPISGHDNLYWYRRVMGKEIKFLLHFVKESKQDESGMPNNRFLAERTGGTYSTLKVQPAELEDSGVYFCASSQEPGQLASEQYFGPGTRLTVT.

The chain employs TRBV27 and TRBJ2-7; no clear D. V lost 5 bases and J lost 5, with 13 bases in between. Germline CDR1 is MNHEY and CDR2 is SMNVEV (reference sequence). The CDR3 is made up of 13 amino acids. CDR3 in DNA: TGTGCCAGCAGTCCCCTGGCCGTTGACGAGCAGTACTTC. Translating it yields CASSPLAVDEQYF.

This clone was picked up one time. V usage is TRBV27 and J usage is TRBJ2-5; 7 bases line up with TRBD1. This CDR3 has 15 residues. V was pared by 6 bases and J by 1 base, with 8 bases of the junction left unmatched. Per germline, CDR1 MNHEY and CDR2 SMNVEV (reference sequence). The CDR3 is CASSQGQSGQETQYF. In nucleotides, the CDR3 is TGTGCCAGCAGCCAGGGACAGAGCGGCCAAGAGACCCAGTACTTC.

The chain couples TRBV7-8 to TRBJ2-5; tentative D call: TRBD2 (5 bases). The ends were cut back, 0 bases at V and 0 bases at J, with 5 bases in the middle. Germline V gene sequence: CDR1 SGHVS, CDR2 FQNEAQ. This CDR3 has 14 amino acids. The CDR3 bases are TGTGCCAGCAGCTTAGCGGGAGACCAAGAGACCCAGTACTTC. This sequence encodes CASSLAGDQETQYF. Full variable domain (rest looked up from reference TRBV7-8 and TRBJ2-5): GAGVSQSPRYKVAKRGQDVALRCDPISGHVSLFWYQQALGQGPEFLTYFQNEAQLDKSGLPSDRFFAERPEGSVSTLKIQRTQQEDSAVYLCASSLAGDQETQYFGPGTRLLVL.

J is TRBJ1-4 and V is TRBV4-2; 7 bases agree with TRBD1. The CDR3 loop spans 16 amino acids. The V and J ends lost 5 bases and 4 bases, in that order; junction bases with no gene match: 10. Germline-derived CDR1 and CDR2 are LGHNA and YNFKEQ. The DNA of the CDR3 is TGTGCCAGCAGCAACAGGGGACGCCCAGTTAATGAAAAACTGTTTTTT. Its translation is CASSNRGRPVNEKLFF.

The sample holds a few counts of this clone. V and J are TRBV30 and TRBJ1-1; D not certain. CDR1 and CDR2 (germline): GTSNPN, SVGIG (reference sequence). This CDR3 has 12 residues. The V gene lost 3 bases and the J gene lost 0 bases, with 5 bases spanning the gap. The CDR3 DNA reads TGTGCCTGGAGCGAAGTGAACACTGAAGCTTTCTTT. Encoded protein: CAWSEVNTEAFF. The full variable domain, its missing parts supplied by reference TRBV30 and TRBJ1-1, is SQTIHQWPATLVQPVGSPLSLECTVEGTSNPNLYWYRQAAGRGLQLLFYSVGIGQISSEVPQNLSASRPQDRQFILSSKKLLLSDSGFYLCAWSEVNTEAFFGQGTRLTVV.

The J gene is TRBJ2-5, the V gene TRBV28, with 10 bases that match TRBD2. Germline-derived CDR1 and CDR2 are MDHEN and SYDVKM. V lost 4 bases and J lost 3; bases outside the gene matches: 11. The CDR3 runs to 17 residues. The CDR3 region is CASSSHLAGGAKETQYF. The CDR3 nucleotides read TGTGCCAGCAGTTCCCACTTAGCGGGGGGAGCGAAAGAGACCCAGTACTTC.

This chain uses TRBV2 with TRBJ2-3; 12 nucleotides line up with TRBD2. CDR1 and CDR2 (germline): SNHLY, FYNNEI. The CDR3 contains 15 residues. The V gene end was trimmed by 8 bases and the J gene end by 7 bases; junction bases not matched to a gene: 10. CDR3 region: CASRTSGASTHTQYF. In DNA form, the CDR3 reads TGTGCCAGCCGGACTAGCGGGGCTAGCACTCATACGCAGTATTTT.